These 5 T cell receptor beta chains came from one sample sequenced in a study of cytomegalovirus exposure and HLA in healthy donors. PCR involved 60 Vbeta and 13 Jbeta primers. The method was immunoSEQ multiplex PCR; TCRdb's version includes in-frame clones alone and lacks a portion of them. The data contain approximately 140,000 clones, approximately 76% of them singletons. The sequencing sample was made of PBMCs. The receptors originated from a middle-aged man in good health and CMV-seronegative.

V and J are TRBV10-3 and TRBJ1-1; TRBD1 is a possible D gene (6 bases). This CDR3 contains 15 residues. Trimming took off 4 bases at V and 3 bases at J, with 15 bases between the two ends. Germline lookup yields CDR1 ENHRY and CDR2 SYGVKD. The CDR3 reads CAISAGGRADTEAFF. The CDR3 coding sequence is TGTGCCATCAGTGCGGGGGGGCGGGCGGACACTGAAGCTTTCTTT.

The V and J genes are TRBV5-1 and TRBJ2-3, with 10 positions matching TRBD2. The CDR3 totals 16 residues. Unmatched junction bases numbered 7, after V lost 4 bases and J lost 2 bases. Germline-derived CDR1 and CDR2 are SGHRS and YFSETQ. In nucleotides, the CDR3 is TGCGCCAGCAGCGAGGGACTAGCGAGATTCACAGATACGCAGTATTTT. As protein: CASSEGLARFTDTQYF.

The rearrangement uses TRBV4-3 and TRBJ2-3; 8 positions match TRBD2. This CDR3 comprises 18 residues. V was pared by 4 bases and J by 1 base, with 13 bases of the junction left unmatched. CDR1 is LGHNA, CDR2 YSLEER, per germline. CDR3 sequence (DNA): TGCGCCAGCAGCCCCCCCCACCGACTAGCGCGCCGCACAGATACGCAGTATTTT. It codes for CASSPPHRLARRTDTQYF.

This clone was found a few times. The genes are TRBV29-1 and TRBJ1-6; D gene ambiguous. Trimming left V 7 bases short and J 0 bases short, with 7 bases between. The CDR3 spans 13 residues. Germline-derived CDR1 and CDR2 are SQVTM and ANQGSEA. In nucleotides, the CDR3 is TGCAGCGCCCGTAGCTCCTATAATTCACCCCTCCACTTT. Translating gives CSARSSYNSPLHF.

The chain joins TRBV19 to TRBJ1-5, with D perhaps TRBD1 (5 bases). Germline V gene lookup returns CDR1 LNHDA and CDR2 SQIVND (reference sequence). Trimming took 5 bases from V and 6 from J, leaving 14 bases between them. This CDR3 comprises 14 residues. The CDR3 sequence: CASSAHSGIQPQHF. CDR3 DNA sequence: TGTGCCAGTAGTGCTCATTCAGGGATTCAGCCCCAGCATTTT.